The text below deals with one TCR beta chain. Original methodology: Reference gene primers were amplified, and this amplification served to estimate nucleated cell counts. TCRdb's copy holds only in-frame clones and misses some; the assay was immunoSEQ multiplex PCR. V and J calls and clone size are given by that table; D and trimming were obtained from the DNA. The data hold under 100,000 clones, with about 85% observed a single time. This CDR3 is built from 15 residues. Germline CDR1 GTSNPN, CDR2 SVGIG (reference sequence). J gave up 8 bases and V 5 bases, and 14 bases lay outside the gene matches. The entry originates in a study of blood T cell repertoires in COVID-19. Study at large: The samples span acute and convalescent COVID-19 from the United States, Italy and Spain. Sample material is recorded as cDNA or gDNA derived from T cells, B-cell-depleted T cells, or PBMCs.

The TCR sequence derives from a man at least 80 years old with active or convalescent COVID-19. This chain joins TRBV30 and TRBJ1-4, with 7 nucleotides matching TRBD1. The sample consisted of peripheral blood. The CDR3 bases are TGTGCCTGGGGGCCTGGGGCAGGGGGTGGGGAAAAACTGTTTTTT. Its translation is CAWGPGAGGGEKLFF. Based on the CDR3 plus reference TRBV30 and TRBJ1-4, the full variable domain is SQTIHQWPATLVQPVGSPLSLECTVEGTSNPNLYWYRQAAGRGLQLLFYSVGIGQISSEVPQNLSASRPQDRQFILSSKKLLLSDSGFYLCAWGPGAGGGEKLFFGSGTQLSVL.